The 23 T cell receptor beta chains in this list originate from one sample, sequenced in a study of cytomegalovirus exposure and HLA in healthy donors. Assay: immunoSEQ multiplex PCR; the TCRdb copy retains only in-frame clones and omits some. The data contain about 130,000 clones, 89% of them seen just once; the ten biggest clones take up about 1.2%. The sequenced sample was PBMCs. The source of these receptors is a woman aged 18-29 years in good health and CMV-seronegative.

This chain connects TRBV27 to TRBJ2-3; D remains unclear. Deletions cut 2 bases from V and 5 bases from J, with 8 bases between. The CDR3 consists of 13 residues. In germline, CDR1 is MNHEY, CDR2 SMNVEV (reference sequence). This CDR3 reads CASSLVYGDTQYF. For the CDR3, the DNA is TGTGCCAGCAGTTTAGTTTACGGAGATACGCAGTATTTT.

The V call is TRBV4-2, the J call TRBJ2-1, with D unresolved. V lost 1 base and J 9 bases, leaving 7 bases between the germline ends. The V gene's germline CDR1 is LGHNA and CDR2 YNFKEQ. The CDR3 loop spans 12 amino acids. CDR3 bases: TGTGCCAGCAGCCAAGTCCGAGGTGAGCAGTTCTTC. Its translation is CASSQVRGEQFF.

The CDR3, as DNA: TGTGCCAGCAGTGTTGTGACAGGGGAAAGGGGACCCCTCCACTTT. This codes for CASSVVTGERGPLHF. The J gene is TRBJ1-6, the V gene TRBV2, with 8 bases lining up with TRBD1. V was clipped by 4 bases and J by 12 bases; unmatched bases: 11. The CDR3 has 15 amino acids. Germline V gene lookup returns CDR1 SNHLY and CDR2 FYNNEI.

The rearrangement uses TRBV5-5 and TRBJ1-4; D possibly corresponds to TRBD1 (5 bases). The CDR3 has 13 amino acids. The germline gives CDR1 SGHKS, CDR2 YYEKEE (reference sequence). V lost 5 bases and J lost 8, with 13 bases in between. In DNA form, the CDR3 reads TGTGCCAGCAGTCTTTCTTACAGGGAAAAACTGTTTTTT. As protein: CASSLSYREKLFF.

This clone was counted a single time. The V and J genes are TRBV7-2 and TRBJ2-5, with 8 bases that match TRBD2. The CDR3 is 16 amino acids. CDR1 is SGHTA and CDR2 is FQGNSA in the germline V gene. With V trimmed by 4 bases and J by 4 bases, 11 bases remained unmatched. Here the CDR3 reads CASSYYLRGGGETQYF. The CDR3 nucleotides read TGTGCCAGCAGCTACTACCTCCGGGGGGGTGGAGAGACCCAGTACTTC.

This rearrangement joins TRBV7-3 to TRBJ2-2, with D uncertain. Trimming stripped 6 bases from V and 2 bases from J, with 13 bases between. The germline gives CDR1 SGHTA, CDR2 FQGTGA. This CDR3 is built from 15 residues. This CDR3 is CASSPVLSNTGELFF. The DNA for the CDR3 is TGTGCCAGCAGTCCCGTGTTGAGTAACACCGGGGAGCTGTTTTTT.

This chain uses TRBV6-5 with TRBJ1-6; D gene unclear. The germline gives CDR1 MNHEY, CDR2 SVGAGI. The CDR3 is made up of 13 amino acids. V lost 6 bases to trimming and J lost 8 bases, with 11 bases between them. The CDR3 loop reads CASRIPGDSPLHF. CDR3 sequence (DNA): TGTGCCAGCAGAATACCTGGAGATTCACCCCTCCACTTT.

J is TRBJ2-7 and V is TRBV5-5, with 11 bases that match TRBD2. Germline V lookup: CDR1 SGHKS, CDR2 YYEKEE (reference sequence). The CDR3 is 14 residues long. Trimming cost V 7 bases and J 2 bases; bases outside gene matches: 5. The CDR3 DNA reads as TGTGCCAGCGACCTAGCGGGGGGTACCTACGAGCAGTACTTC. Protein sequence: CASDLAGGTYEQYF.

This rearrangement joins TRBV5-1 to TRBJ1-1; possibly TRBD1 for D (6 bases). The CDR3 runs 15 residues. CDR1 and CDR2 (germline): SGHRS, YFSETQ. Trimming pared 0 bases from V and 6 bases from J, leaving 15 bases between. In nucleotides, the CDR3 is TGCGCCAGCAGCTTGGGGGACATTTTGGGGGCTGAAGCTTTCTTT. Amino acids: CASSLGDILGAEAFF. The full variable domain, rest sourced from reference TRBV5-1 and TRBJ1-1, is KAGVTQTPRYLIKTRGQQVTLSCSPISGHRSVSWYQQTPGQGLQFLFEYFSETQRNKGNFPGRFSGRQFSNSRSEMNVSTLELGDSALYLCASSLGDILGAEAFFGQGTRLTVV.

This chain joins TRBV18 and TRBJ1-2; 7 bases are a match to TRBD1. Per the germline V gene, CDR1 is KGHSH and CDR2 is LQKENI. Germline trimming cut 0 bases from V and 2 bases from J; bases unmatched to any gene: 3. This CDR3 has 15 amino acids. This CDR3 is CASSPPGQINYGYTF. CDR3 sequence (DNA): TGTGCCAGCTCACCACCGGGACAGATCAACTATGGCTACACCTTC.

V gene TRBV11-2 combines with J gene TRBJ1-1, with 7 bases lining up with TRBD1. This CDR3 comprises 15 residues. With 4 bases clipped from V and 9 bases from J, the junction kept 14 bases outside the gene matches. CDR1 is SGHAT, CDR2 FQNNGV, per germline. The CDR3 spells CASSSRTWTGPQAFF. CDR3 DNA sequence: TGTGCCAGCAGCTCCCGAACTTGGACAGGACCTCAAGCTTTCTTT.

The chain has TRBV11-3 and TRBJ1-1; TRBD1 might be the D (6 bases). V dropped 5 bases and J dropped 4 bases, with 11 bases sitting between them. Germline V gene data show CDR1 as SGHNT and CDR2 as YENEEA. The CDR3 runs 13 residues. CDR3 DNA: TGTGCCAGCAGCCCGACAGGAGGCACTGAAGCTTTCTTT. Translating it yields CASSPTGGTEAFF.

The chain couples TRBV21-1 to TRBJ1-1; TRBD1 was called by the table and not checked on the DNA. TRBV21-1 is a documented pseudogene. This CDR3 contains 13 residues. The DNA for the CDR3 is TGTGCCAGGGGGGCAGGGCGGTATACTGAAGCTTTCTTT. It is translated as CARGAGRYTEAFF.

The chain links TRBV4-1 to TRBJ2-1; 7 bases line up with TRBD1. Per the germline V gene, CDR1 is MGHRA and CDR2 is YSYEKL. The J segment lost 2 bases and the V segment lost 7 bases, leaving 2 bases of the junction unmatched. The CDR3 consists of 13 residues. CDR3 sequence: CASTGGPYNEQFF. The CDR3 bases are TGCGCCAGCACAGGGGGACCCTACAATGAGCAGTTCTTC.

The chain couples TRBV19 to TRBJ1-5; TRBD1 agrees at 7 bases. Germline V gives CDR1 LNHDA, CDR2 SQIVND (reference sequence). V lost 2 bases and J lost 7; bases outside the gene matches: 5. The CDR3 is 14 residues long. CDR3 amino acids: CASSILGGGQPQHF. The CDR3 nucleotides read TGTGCCAGTAGTATACTAGGGGGCGGGCAGCCCCAGCATTTT.

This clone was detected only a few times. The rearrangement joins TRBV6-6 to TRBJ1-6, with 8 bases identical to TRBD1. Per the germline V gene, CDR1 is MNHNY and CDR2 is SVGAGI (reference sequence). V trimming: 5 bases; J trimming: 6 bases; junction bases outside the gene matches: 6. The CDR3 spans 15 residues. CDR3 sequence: CASSTRGQGNSPLHF. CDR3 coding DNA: TGTGCCAGCAGTACCAGGGGGCAGGGTAATTCACCCCTCCACTTT.

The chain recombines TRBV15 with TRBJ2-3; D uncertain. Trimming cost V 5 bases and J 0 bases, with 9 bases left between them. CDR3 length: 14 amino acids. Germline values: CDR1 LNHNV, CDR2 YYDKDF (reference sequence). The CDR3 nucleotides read TGTGCCACCAGCTCAGGCCCTAGCACAGATACGCAGTATTTT. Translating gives CATSSGPSTDTQYF. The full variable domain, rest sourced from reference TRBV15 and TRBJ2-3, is DAMVIQNPRYQVTQFGKPVTLSCSQTLNHNVMYWYQQKSSQAPKLLFHYYDKDFNNEADTPDNFQSRRPNTSFCFLDIRSPGLGDTAMYLCATSSGPSTDTQYFGPGTRLTVL.

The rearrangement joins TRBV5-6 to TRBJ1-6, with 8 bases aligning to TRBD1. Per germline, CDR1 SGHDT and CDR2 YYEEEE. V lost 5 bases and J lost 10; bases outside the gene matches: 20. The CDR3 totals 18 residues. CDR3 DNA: TGTGCCAGCAGTTTTACATCCAGACAGGGGAGGAGGGGATCACCCCTCCACTTT. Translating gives CASSFTSRQGRRGSPLHF.

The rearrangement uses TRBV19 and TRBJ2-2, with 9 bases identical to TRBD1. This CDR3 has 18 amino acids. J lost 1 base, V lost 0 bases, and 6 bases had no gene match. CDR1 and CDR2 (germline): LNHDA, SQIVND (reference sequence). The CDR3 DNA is TGTGCCAGTAGTATAGACCCGGGACAGGGTAGGAACACCGGGGAGCTGTTTTTT. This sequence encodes CASSIDPGQGRNTGELFF.

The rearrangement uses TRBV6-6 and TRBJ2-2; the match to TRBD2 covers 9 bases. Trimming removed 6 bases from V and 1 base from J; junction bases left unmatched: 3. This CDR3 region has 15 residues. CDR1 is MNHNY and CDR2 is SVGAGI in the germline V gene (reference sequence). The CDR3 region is CASRRLAENTGELFF. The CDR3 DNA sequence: TGTGCCAGCAGGAGACTAGCGGAGAACACCGGGGAGCTGTTTTTT.

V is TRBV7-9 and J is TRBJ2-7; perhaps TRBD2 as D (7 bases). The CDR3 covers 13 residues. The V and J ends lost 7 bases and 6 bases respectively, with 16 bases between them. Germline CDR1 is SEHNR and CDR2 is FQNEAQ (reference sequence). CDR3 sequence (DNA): TGTGCCAGCAAGCAATTGGCGGGGGCCGAGCAGTACTTC. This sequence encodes CASKQLAGAEQYF. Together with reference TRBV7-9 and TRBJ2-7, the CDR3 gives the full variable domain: DTGVSQNPRHKITKRGQNVTFRCDPISEHNRLYWYRQTLGQGPEFLTYFQNEAQLEKSRLLSDRFSAERPKGSFSTLEIQRTEQGDSAMYLCASKQLAGAEQYFGPGTRLTVT.

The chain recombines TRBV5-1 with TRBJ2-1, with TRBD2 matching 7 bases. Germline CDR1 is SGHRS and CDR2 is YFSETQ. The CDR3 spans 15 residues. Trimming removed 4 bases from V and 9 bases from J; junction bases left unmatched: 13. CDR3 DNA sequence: TGCGCCAGCAGCCCTGGAGCGGGGCCCCGACGTGAGCAGTTCTTC. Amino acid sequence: CASSPGAGPRREQFF.

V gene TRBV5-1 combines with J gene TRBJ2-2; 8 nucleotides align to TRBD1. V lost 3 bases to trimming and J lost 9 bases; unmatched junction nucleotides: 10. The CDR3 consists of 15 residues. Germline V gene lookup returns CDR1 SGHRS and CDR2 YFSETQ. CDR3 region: CASSSPQTGDRELFF. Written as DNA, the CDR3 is TGCGCCAGCAGCTCCCCTCAGACAGGGGACCGGGAGCTGTTTTTT.